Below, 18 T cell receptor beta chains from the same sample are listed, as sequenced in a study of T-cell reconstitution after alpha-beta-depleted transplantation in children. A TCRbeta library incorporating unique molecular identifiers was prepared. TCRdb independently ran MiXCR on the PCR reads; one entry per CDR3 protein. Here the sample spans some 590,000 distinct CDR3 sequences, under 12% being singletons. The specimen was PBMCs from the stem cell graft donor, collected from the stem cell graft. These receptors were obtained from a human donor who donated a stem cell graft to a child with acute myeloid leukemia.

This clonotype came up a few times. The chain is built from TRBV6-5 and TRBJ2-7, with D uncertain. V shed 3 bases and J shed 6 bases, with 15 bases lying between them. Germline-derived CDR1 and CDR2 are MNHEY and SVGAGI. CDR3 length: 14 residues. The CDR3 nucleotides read TGTGCCAGCAGTTATTTTTGCCTAAACCTCGAGCAGTACTTC. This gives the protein CASSYFCLNLEQYF.

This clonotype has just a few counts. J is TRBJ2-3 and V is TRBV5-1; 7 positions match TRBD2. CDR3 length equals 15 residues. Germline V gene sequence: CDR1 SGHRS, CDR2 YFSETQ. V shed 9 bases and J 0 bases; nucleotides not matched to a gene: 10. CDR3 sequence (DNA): TGCGCCACTCGGGGTACGGGAGGAAGCACAGATACGCAGTATTTT. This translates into CATRGTGGSTDTQYF. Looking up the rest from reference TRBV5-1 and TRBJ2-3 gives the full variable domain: KAGVTQTPRYLIKTRGQQVTLSCSPISGHRSVSWYQQTPGQGLQFLFEYFSETQRNKGNFPGRFSGRQFSNSRSEMNVSTLELGDSALYLCATRGTGGSTDTQYFGPGTRLTVL.

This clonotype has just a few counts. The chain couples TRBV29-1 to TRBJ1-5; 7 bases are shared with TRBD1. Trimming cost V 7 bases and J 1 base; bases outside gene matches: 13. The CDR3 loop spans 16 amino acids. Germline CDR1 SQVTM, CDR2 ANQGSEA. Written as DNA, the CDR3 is TGCAGCGCTACCCTGACAGGGCTAGGCAGCAATCAGCCCCAGCATTTT. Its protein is CSATLTGLGSNQPQHF.

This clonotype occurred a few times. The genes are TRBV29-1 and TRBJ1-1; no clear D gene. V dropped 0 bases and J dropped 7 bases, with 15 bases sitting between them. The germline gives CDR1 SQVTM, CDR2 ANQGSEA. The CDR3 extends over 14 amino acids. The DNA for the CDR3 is TGCAGCGTTGAAGAGGGCCAGGCTACCCATGAAGCTTTCTTT. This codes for CSVEEGQATHEAFF.

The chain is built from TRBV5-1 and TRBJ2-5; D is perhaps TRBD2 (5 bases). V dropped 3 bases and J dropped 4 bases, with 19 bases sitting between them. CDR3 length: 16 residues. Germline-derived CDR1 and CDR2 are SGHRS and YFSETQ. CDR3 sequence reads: CASSSGPIGGTETQYF. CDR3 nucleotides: TGCGCCAGCAGCTCCGGACCGATTGGAGGAACAGAGACCCAGTACTTC.

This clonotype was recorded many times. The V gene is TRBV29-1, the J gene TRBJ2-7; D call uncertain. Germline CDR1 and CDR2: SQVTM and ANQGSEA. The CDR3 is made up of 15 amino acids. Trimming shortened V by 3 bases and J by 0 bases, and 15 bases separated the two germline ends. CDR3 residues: CSVEASWADSYEQYF. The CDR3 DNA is TGCAGCGTTGAGGCCTCCTGGGCAGACTCCTACGAGCAGTACTTC.

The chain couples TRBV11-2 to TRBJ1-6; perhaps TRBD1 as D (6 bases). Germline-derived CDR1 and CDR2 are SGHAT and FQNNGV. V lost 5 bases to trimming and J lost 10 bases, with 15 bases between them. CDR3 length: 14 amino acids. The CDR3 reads CASSPPQGNSPLHF. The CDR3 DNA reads TGTGCCAGCAGCCCCCCGCAGGGGAACTCACCCCTCCACTTT. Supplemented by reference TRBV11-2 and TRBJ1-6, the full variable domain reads EAGVAQSPRYKIIEKRQSVAFWCNPISGHATLYWYQQILGQGPKLLIQFQNNGVVDDSQLPKDRFSAERLKGVDSTLKIQPAKLEDSAVYLCASSPPQGNSPLHFGNGTRLTVT.

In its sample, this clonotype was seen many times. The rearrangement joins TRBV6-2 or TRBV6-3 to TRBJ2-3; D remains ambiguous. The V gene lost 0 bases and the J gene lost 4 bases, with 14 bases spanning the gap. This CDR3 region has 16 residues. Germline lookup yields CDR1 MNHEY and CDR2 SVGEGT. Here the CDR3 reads CASSYSRDTNSDTQYF. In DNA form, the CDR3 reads TGTGCCAGCAGTTACTCTCGTGACACCAACTCAGATACGCAGTATTTT.

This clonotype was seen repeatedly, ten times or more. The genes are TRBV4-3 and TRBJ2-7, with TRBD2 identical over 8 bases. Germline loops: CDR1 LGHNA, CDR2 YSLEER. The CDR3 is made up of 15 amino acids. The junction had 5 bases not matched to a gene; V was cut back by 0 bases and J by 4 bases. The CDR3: CASSQDYREGYEQYF. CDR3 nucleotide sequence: TGCGCCAGCAGCCAAGATTATCGGGAGGGGTACGAGCAGTACTTC.

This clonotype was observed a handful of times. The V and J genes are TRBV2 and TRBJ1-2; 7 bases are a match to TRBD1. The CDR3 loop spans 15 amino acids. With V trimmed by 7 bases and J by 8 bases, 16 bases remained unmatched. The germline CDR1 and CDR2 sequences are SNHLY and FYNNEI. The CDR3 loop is CASNPQDRRAGGYTF. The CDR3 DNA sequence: TGTGCCAGCAATCCCCAGGACAGGCGAGCTGGAGGCTACACCTTC.

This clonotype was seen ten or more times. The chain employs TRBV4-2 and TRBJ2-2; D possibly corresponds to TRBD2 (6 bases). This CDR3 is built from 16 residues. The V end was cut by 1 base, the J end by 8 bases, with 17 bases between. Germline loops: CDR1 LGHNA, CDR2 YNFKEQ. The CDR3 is CASSQAAQGGMGELFF. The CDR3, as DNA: TGTGCCAGCAGCCAAGCGGCCCAAGGCGGGATGGGGGAGCTGTTTTTT.

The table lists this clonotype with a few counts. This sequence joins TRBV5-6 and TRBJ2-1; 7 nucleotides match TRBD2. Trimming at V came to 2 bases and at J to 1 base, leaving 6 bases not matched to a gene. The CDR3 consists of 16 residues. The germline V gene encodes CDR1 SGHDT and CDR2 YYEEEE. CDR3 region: CASSFGVAGSYNEQFF. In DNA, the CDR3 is TGTGCCAGCAGCTTTGGTGTAGCGGGTTCCTACAATGAGCAGTTCTTC.

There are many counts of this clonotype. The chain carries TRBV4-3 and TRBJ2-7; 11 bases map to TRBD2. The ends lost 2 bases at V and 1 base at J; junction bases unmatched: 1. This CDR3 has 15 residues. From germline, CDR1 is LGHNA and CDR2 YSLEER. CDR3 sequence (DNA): TGCGCCAGCAGCCAACTAGCGGGAGGTTCCTACGAGCAGTACTTC. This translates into CASSQLAGGSYEQYF.

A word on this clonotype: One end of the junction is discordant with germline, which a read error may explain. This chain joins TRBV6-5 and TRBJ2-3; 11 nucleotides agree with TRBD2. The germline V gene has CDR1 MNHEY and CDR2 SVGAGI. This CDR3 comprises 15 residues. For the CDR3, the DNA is TGTGCCAGCAGTTACTGGGGACTAGCGGCAGATACGCAGTGTTTT. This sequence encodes CASSYWGLAADTQCF.

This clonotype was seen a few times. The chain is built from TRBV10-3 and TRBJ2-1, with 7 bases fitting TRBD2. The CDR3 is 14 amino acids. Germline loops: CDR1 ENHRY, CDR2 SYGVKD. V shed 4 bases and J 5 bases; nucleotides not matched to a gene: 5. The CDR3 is CAISGGLHDNEQFF. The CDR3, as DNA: TGTGCCATCAGTGGGGGACTACACGACAATGAGCAGTTCTTC.

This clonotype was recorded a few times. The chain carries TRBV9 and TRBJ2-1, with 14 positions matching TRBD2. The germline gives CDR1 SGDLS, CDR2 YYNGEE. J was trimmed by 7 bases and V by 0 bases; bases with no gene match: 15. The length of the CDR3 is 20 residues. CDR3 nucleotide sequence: TGTGCCAGCAGCGTAGGACAGGAACCTCGGAGGACTAGCGGGAGGAATGAGCAGTTCTTC. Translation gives CASSVGQEPRRTSGRNEQFF.

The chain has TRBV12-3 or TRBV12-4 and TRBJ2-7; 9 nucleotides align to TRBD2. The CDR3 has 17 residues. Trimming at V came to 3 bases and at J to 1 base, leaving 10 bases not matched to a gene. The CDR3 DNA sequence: TGTGCCAGCAGTTTTGATATAGCGGGAGCGGGGTCCTACGAGCAGTACTTC. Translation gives CASSFDIAGAGSYEQYF.

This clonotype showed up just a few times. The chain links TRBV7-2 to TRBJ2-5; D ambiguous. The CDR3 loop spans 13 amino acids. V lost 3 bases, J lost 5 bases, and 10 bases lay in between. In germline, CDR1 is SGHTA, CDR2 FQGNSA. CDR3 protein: CASSFSHGETQYF. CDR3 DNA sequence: TGTGCCAGCAGCTTTAGCCATGGGGAGACCCAGTACTTC.